These 24 T cell receptor beta chains originate from one sample sequenced in a study of spatial heterogeneity in lung cancer. TCRdb re-analysed the 5' RACE reads in MiXCR, keeping a single row per CDR3 protein. The sample records about 45,000 distinct CDR3 sequences, 10% to 15% being singletons. Time point reported: sample taken at primary tumor resection. Sequencing was performed on whole RNA extracted from tumor and nontumor lung tissue, or from frozen PBMC, and the material was left unsorted. The sample in question was PBMCs, obtained at surgery. The origin of the receptors is a female donor with early-stage non-small cell lung cancer.

The sample holds a few counts of this clonotype. This sequence joins TRBV29-1 and TRBJ2-7; 7 positions agree with TRBD2. With V trimmed by 4 bases and J by 0 bases, 3 bases remained unmatched. Germline assignment: CDR1 SQVTM and CDR2 ANQGSEA. The CDR3 loop spans 13 amino acids. The chain's CDR3 is CSVGGGSSYEQYF. In DNA form, the CDR3 reads TGCAGCGTTGGGGGAGGGAGCTCCTACGAGCAGTACTTC.

This clonotype was detected many times. V gene TRBV5-1 combines with J gene TRBJ2-1, with TRBD2 matching 12 bases. Germline lookup yields CDR1 SGHRS and CDR2 YFSETQ. The CDR3 consists of 16 residues. V trimming: 0 bases; J trimming: 8 bases; junction bases outside the gene matches: 6. The CDR3 nucleotides read TGCGCCAGCAGCTTGGCGGCTAGCGGGGGGGCGGATGAGCAGTTCTTC. This sequence encodes CASSLAASGGADEQFF. Combining the CDR3 with reference TRBV5-1 and TRBJ2-1 gives the whole variable domain KAGVTQTPRYLIKTRGQQVTLSCSPISGHRSVSWYQQTPGQGLQFLFEYFSETQRNKGNFPGRFSGRQFSNSRSEMNVSTLELGDSALYLCASSLAASGGADEQFFGPGTRLTVL.

This clonotype was recorded many times. The chain employs TRBV5-6 and TRBJ1-3; D remains unclear. Trimming pared 1 base from V and 0 bases from J, leaving 8 bases between. Germline V gene sequence: CDR1 SGHDT, CDR2 YYEEEE. This CDR3 spans 15 amino acids. DNA of the CDR3: TGTGCCAGCAGCTTGACGGGTTTCTCTGGAAACACCATATATTTT. This gives the protein CASSLTGFSGNTIYF.

This clonotype has a count of ten or more. The J gene is TRBJ1-4, the V gene TRBV9; 7 bases align to TRBD1. The CDR3 is 14 residues long. Trimming cost V 0 bases and J 7 bases; bases outside gene matches: 3. Germline-derived CDR1 and CDR2 are SGDLS and YYNGEE. The CDR3 bases are TGTGCCAGCAGCGTAGCAGGGGGTGCTGAAAAACTGTTTTTT. This codes for CASSVAGGAEKLFF.

The gene calls are TRBV9 and TRBJ2-7, with 10 bases identical to TRBD1. The CDR3 has 16 residues. CDR1 and CDR2 (germline): SGDLS, YYNGEE. V was clipped by 4 bases and J by 3 bases; unmatched bases: 10. The DNA of the CDR3 is TGTGCCAGCAGCTTTCAAACCGGGACAGGGGTCTACGAGCAGTACTTC. Residues: CASSFQTGTGVYEQYF.

This sequence joins TRBV5-1 and TRBJ1-1, with D possibly being TRBD1 (6 bases). Germline V gene lookup returns CDR1 SGHRS and CDR2 YFSETQ. The CDR3 spans 16 residues. V was cut by 1 base and J by 5 bases, with 18 bases left in between. CDR3: CASSLTTSTGDTEAFF. Written as DNA, the CDR3 is TGCGCCAGCAGCTTGACCACCTCGACAGGCGATACTGAAGCTTTCTTT.

The sample holds many counts of this clonotype. V is TRBV29-1 and J is TRBJ2-2, with D unclear. Germline assignment: CDR1 SQVTM and CDR2 ANQGSEA. Trimming removed 6 bases at V and 5 bases at J, with 10 bases between. This CDR3 is 12 amino acids long. CDR3 region: CSVARGTGELFF. In DNA form, the CDR3 reads TGCAGCGTAGCGAGAGGTACCGGGGAGCTGTTTTTT.

This clonotype was detected ten times or more. CDR3 DNA sequence: TGTGCCTGGAATACGGGGGGGGGGACAGATACGCAGTATTTT. It encodes CAWNTGGGTDTQYF. This chain joins TRBV30 and TRBJ2-3, with 8 bases that match TRBD2. After removal of 4 bases from V and 3 bases from J, the junction contained 6 bases not matched to a gene. The CDR3 is made up of 14 amino acids. CDR1 is GTSNPN, CDR2 SVGIG, per germline (reference sequence).

This clonotype was seen ten or more times. V usage is TRBV7-9 and J usage is TRBJ1-1, with D perhaps TRBD1 (6 bases). Germline CDR1 is SEHNR and CDR2 is FQNEAQ (reference sequence). The CDR3 covers 14 residues. Trimming shortened V by 0 bases and J by 6 bases, and 11 bases separated the two germline ends. The CDR3 region is CASSLASHRAEAFF. CDR3 nucleotide sequence: TGTGCCAGCAGCTTAGCCTCCCACAGGGCTGAAGCTTTCTTT.

This sequence joins TRBV11-2 and TRBJ2-3; TRBD2 matches at 7 bases. The trim removed 8 bases at V and 4 bases at J, leaving 0 bases unmatched. CDR1 is SGHAT and CDR2 is FQNNGV in the germline V gene. The CDR3 is made up of 11 amino acids. The CDR3 sequence is CASGGADTQYF. The CDR3 DNA reads TGTGCCAGCGGGGGGGCAGATACGCAGTATTTT.

This clonotype appeared a few times. CDR3 sequence (DNA): TGTGCCAGTAGTTTTCTAGACAATGAGCAGTTCTTC. Protein product: CASSFLDNEQFF. The gene calls are TRBV19 and TRBJ2-1; D uncertain. The CDR3 length is 12 residues. V was cut by 5 bases and J by 5 bases, with 7 bases left in between. CDR1 and CDR2 (germline): LNHDA, SQIVND (reference sequence).

This clonotype has more than one count but fewer than ten. The chain combines TRBV3-1 with TRBJ2-7; 10 nucleotides match TRBD2. Germline V gives CDR1 LGHDT, CDR2 YNNKEL (reference sequence). This CDR3 contains 13 residues. V dropped 10 bases and J dropped 1; count of bases not matched to a gene: 4. The CDR3 loop is CANPSGGSYEQYF. The CDR3 DNA follows: TGTGCCAACCCTAGCGGGGGTTCCTACGAGCAGTACTTC.

This clonotype was detected only a few times. The chain has TRBV20-1 and TRBJ2-3, with 9 nucleotides matching TRBD2. The CDR3 consists of 16 residues. V gave up 1 base and J gave up 0 bases; unmatched junction bases: 5. The V gene's germline CDR1 is DFQATT and CDR2 SNEGSKA (reference sequence). Here the CDR3 DNA reads TGCAGTGCTAGAGGGATTAGCGGGAGTAGCACAGATACGCAGTATTTT. Translated: CSARGISGSSTDTQYF.

This clonotype was seen many times. This sequence joins TRBV2 and TRBJ2-3; possibly TRBD1 or TRBD2 for D (6 bases each). The V gene's germline CDR1 is SNHLY and CDR2 FYNNEI. V gave up 10 bases and J gave up 3 bases, with 23 bases separating them. This CDR3 is 16 amino acids long. This chain's CDR3 is CATQRGASSFTDTQYF. The CDR3, as DNA: TGTGCCACCCAGAGGGGGGCTAGCTCCTTTACAGATACGCAGTATTTT.

This clonotype came up a few times. The chain couples TRBV19 to TRBJ2-5, with TRBD1 matching over 7 bases. This CDR3 region has 14 residues. Losses at the gene ends were 6 bases for V and 4 bases for J; bases not matched to a gene: 8. Looked up from germline, CDR1 is LNHDA and CDR2 is SQIVND (reference sequence). CDR3 protein: CASSRSRQGETQYF. Written as DNA, the CDR3 is TGTGCCAGTAGCCGCAGCCGACAGGGAGAGACCCAGTACTTC.

This clonotype has a handful of counts. This chain connects TRBV9 to TRBJ2-1; TRBD1 matches 7 bases. Trimming cost V 3 bases and J 3 bases; bases outside gene matches: 9. The CDR3 covers 16 residues. Germline V lookup: CDR1 SGDLS, CDR2 YYNGEE. CDR3 residues: CASSARTGDYYNEQFF. CDR3 DNA sequence: TGTGCCAGCAGCGCACGCACAGGGGATTACTACAATGAGCAGTTCTTC.

The J gene is TRBJ2-2, the V gene TRBV2, with TRBD2 matching 8 bases. Looked up from germline, CDR1 is SNHLY and CDR2 is FYNNEI. There are 18 residues in the CDR3. V shed 3 bases, J shed 1 base, and the junction held 10 bases outside the gene matches. The CDR3 spells CASSDLTLAVLNTGELFF. The CDR3 region has the DNA TGTGCCAGCAGTGATTTGACACTAGCGGTACTGAACACCGGGGAGCTGTTTTTT.

V gene TRBV20-1 combines with J gene TRBJ1-3, with D hard to call. This CDR3 is 15 amino acids long. The V and J ends lost 3 bases and 0 bases respectively, with 12 bases between them. Germline V lookup: CDR1 DFQATT, CDR2 SNEGSKA (reference sequence). The CDR3 DNA follows: TGCAGTGCTAGGACCCAGACTAGCTCTGGAAACACCATATATTTT. Protein: CSARTQTSSGNTIYF.

This sequence joins TRBV10-3 and TRBJ2-5; possible D gene TRBD2, 5 bases. V was cut by 2 bases and J by 1 base, with 8 bases left in between. The CDR3 covers 14 residues. The germline CDR1 and CDR2 sequences are ENHRY and SYGVKD. The CDR3 loop is CAISEPDFQETQYF. The CDR3 DNA sequence: TGTGCCATCAGTGAGCCGGACTTCCAAGAGACCCAGTACTTC.

There are a few counts of this clonotype. The chain combines TRBV7-2 with TRBJ1-6, with D unclear. Germline assignment: CDR1 SGHTA and CDR2 FQGNSA. V lost 2 bases and J lost 0, with 8 bases in between. This CDR3 contains 16 residues. This CDR3 reads CASSLYPSSYNSPLHF. The CDR3 region has the DNA TGTGCCAGCAGCTTATATCCCAGCTCCTATAATTCACCCCTCCACTTT.

This clonotype was counted many times. J is TRBJ2-1 and V is TRBV7-8, with unresolved D. Per the germline V gene, CDR1 is SGHVS and CDR2 is FQNEAQ. V lost 5 bases, J lost 0 bases, and 8 bases lay in between. The CDR3 is made up of 14 amino acids. In nucleotides, the CDR3 is TGTGCCAGCAGCGCGGCGAGCTCCTACAATGAGCAGTTCTTC. Residues: CASSAASSYNEQFF.

This clonotype was observed at least ten times. The chain carries TRBV6-2 or TRBV6-3 and TRBJ1-6, with D possibly being TRBD1 (5 bases). Deletions cut 4 bases from V and 7 bases from J, with 17 bases between. Germline CDR1 reads MNHEY; CDR2 reads SVGEGT. The CDR3 runs 16 residues. The CDR3 nucleotides read TGTGCCAGCAGTTCGCAGGGTCCAGTTGTGAATTCACCCCTCCACTTT. Translation: CASSSQGPVVNSPLHF.

This clonotype occurred many times. The chain links TRBV4-1 to TRBJ2-7; 7 bases fit TRBD1. Germline CDR1 is MGHRA and CDR2 is YSYEKL. This CDR3 region has 15 residues. J gave up 2 bases and V 1 base, and 5 bases lay outside the gene matches. In DNA, the CDR3 is TGCGCCAGCAGCCAAGCCAGGGGGTTTACCTACGAGCAGTACTTC. Its protein product is CASSQARGFTYEQYF.

This clonotype was seen a few times. The chain recombines TRBV2 with TRBJ2-1, with TRBD2 as a possible D gene (6 bases). Germline values: CDR1 SNHLY, CDR2 FYNNEI. This CDR3 is 17 amino acids long. Trimming pared 6 bases from V and 0 bases from J, leaving 18 bases between. CDR3 in amino acids: CASRAGLAGSSYNEQFF. In DNA form, the CDR3 reads TGTGCCAGCAGGGCTGGGCTGGCGGGGAGCTCCTACAATGAGCAGTTCTTC.